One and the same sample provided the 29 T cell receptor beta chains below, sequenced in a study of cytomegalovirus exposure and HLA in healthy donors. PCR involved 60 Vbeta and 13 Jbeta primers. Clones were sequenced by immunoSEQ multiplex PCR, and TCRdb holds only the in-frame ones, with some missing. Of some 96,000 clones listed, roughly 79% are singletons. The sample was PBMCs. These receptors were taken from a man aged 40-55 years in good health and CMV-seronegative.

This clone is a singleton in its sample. For the CDR3, the DNA is TGTGCCAGCAGTGAGGCGGGGGTACTAGCCAAAAACATTCAGTACTTC. Protein sequence: CASSEAGVLAKNIQYF. This chain connects TRBV2 to TRBJ2-4; 7 bases are a match to TRBD2. CDR3 length: 16 residues. CDR1 and CDR2 (germline): SNHLY, FYNNEI. Trimming cost V 3 bases and J 0 bases; bases outside gene matches: 5.

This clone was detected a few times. The CDR3 loop reads CASTLGFTIGNTIYF. CDR3 DNA sequence: TGTGCCAGCACTCTCGGTTTCACCATTGGAAACACCATATATTTT. J is TRBJ1-3 and V is TRBV6-1; D ambiguous. CDR3 length: 15 amino acids. V lost 7 bases to trimming and J lost 3 bases, with 16 bases between them. CDR1 and CDR2 from the germline V gene are MNHNS and SASEGT.

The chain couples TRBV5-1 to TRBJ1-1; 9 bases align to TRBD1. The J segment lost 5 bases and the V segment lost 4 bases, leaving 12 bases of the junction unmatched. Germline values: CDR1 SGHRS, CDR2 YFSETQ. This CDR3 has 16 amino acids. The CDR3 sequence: CASSQLPRDRDTEAFF. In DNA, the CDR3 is TGCGCCAGCAGCCAACTCCCTCGGGACAGGGATACTGAAGCTTTCTTT.

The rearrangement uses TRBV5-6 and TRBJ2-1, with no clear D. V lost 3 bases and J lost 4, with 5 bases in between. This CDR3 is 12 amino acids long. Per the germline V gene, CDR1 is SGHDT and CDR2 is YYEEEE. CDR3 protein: CASSYKYNEQFF. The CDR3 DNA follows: TGTGCCAGCAGCTACAAATACAATGAGCAGTTCTTC. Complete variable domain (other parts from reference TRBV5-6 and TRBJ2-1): DAGVTQSPTHLIKTRGQQVTLRCSPKSGHDTVSWYQQALGQGPQFIFQYYEEEERQRGNFPDRFSGHQFPNYSSELNVNALLLGDSALYLCASSYKYNEQFFGPGTRLTVL.

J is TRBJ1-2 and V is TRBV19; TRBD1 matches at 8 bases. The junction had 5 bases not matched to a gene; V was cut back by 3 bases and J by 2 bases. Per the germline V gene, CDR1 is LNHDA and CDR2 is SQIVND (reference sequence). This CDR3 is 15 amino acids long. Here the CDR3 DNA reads TGTGCCAGTAGTATCCGACAGGGGATAAACTATGGCTACACCTTC. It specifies CASSIRQGINYGYTF.

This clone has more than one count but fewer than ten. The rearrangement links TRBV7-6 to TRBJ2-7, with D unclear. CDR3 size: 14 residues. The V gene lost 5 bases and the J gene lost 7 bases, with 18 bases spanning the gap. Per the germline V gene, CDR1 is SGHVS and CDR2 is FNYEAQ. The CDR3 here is CASSGSSPTGEQYF. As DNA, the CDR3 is TGTGCCAGCAGCGGTTCAAGCCCCACGGGTGAGCAGTACTTC.

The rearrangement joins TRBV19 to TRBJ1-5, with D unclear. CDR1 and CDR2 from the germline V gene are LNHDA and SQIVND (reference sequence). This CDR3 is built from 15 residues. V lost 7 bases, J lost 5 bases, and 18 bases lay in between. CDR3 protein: CASMMVGERHQPQHF. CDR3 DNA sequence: TGTGCCAGTATGATGGTTGGGGAGAGGCATCAGCCCCAGCATTTT. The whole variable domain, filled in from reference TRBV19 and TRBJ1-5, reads DGGITQSPKYLFRKEGQNVTLSCEQNLNHDAMYWYRQDPGQGLRLIYYSQIVNDFQKGDIAEGYSVSREKKESFPLTVTSAQKNPTAFYLCASMMVGERHQPQHFGDGTRLSIL.

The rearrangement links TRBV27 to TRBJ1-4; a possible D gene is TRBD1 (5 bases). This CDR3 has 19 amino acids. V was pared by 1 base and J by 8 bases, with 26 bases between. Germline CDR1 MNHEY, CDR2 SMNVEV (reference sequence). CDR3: CASSLFGGGGIGPLEKLFF. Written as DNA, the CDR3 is TGTGCCAGCAGTTTATTTGGCGGGGGAGGTATAGGGCCCCTGGAAAAACTGTTTTTT.

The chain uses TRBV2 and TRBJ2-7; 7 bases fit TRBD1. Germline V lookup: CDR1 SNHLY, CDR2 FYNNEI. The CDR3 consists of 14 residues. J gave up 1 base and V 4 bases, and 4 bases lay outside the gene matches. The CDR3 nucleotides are TGTGCCAGCAGTGGCGGCAGGGGGTCCTACGAGCAGTACTTC. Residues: CASSGGRGSYEQYF.

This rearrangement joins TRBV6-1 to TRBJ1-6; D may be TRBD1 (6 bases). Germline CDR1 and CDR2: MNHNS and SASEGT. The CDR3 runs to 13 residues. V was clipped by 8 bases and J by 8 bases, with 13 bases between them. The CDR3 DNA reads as TGTGCCAGCGGGACACCGGGGTATTCACCCCTCCACTTT. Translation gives CASGTPGYSPLHF.

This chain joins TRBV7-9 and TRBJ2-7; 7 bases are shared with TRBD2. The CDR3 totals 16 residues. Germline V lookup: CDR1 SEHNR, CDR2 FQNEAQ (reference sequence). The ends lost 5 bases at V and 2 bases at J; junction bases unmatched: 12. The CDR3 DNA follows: TGTGCCAGCAGCCCGCCAGCGGGGCCGAGGACCTACGAGCAGTACTTC. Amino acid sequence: CASSPPAGPRTYEQYF.

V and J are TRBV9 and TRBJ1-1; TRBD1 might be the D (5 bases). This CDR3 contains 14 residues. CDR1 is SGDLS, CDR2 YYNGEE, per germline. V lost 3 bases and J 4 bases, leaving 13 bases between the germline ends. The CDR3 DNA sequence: TGTGCCAGCAGCGCGACAGAAGTCGGCACTGAAGCTTTCTTT. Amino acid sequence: CASSATEVGTEAFF.

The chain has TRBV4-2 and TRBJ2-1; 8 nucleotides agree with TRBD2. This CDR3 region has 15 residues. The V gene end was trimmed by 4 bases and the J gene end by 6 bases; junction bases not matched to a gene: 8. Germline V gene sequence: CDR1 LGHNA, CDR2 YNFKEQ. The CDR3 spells CASSPLAGTPNEQFF. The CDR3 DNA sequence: TGTGCCAGCAGCCCCCTAGCGGGTACCCCCAATGAGCAGTTCTTC.

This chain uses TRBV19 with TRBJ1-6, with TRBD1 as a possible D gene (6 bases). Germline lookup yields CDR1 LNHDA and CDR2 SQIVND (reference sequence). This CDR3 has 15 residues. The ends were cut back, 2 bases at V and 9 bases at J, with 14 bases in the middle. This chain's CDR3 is CASSITGRVLSPLHF. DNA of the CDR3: TGTGCCAGTAGTATAACAGGGCGGGTCCTTTCACCCCTCCACTTT. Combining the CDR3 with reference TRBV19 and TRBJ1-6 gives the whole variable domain DGGITQSPKYLFRKEGQNVTLSCEQNLNHDAMYWYRQDPGQGLRLIYYSQIVNDFQKGDIAEGYSVSREKKESFPLTVTSAQKNPTAFYLCASSITGRVLSPLHFGNGTRLTVT.

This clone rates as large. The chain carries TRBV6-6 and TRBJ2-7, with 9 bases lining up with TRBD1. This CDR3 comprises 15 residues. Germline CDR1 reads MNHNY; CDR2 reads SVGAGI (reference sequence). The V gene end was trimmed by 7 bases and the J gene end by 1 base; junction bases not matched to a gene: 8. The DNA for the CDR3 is TGTGCCAGCACCGAGGACGGGACAGGGTCCTACGAGCAGTACTTC. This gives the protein CASTEDGTGSYEQYF.

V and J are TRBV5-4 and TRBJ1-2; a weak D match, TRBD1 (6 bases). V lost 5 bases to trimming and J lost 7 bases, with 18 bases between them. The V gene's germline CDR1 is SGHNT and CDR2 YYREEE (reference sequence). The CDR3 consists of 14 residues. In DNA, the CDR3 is TGTGCCAGCAGTCCACCGGGACACGGACGTGGCTACACCTTC. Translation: CASSPPGHGRGYTF. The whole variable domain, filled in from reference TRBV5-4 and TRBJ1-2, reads ETGVTQSPTHLIKTRGQQVTLRCSSQSGHNTVSWYQQALGQGPQFIFQYYREEENGRGNFPPRFSGLQFPNYSSELNVNALELDDSALYLCASSPPGHGRGYTFGSGTRLTVV.

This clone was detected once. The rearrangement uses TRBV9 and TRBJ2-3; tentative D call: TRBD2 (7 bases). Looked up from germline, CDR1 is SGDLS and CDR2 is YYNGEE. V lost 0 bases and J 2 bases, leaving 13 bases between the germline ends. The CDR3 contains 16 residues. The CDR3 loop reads CASSVGGGRTTDTQYF. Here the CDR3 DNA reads TGTGCCAGCAGCGTAGGGGGGGGGCGGACCACAGATACGCAGTATTTT.

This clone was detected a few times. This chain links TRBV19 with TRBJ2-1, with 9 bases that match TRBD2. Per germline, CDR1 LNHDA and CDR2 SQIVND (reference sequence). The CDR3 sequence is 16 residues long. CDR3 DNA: TGTGCGATCAGCCCTGGCGGGGGGGTCTCCTACAATGAGCAGTTCTTC. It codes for CAISPGGGVSYNEQFF.

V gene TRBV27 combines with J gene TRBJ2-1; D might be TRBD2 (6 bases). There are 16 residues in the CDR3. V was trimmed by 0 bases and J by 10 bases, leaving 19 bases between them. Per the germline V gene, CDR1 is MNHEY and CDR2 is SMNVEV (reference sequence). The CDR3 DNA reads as TGTGCCAGCAGTTTATCCCCAATGGGACTGGGATCCGAGCAGTTCTTC. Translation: CASSLSPMGLGSEQFF.

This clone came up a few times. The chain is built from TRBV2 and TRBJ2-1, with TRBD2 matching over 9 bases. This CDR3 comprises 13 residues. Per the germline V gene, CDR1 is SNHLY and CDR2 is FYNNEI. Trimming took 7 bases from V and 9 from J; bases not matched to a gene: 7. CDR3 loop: CASMGTSLGEQFF. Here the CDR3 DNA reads TGTGCCAGCATGGGGACTAGCCTCGGTGAGCAGTTCTTC.

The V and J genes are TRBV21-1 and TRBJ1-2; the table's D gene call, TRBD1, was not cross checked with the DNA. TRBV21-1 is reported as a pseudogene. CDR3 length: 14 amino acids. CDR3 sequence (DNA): TGTGCCAGCAGCACTAAACAGGGGACCTATGGCTACACCTTC. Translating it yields CASSTKQGTYGYTF.

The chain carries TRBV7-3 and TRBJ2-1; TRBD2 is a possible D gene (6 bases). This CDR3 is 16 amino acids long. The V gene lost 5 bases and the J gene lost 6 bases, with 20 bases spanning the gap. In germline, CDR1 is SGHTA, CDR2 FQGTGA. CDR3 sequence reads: CASSPGGDRPLNEQFF. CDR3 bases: TGTGCCAGCAGCCCCGGCGGGGACCGCCCGCTCAATGAGCAGTTCTTC.

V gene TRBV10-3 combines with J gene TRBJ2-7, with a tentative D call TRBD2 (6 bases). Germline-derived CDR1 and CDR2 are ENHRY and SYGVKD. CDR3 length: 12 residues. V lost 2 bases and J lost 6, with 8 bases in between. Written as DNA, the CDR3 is TGTGCCATCAGTGAGAGCGGGTCCGAGCAGTACTTC. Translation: CAISESGSEQYF.

The CDR3 reads CSAHRNNEQFF. The CDR3 DNA reads TGCAGTGCTCACAGAAACAATGAGCAGTTCTTC. This chain links TRBV20-1 with TRBJ2-1, with no clear D. The CDR3 loop spans 11 amino acids. V lost 5 bases to trimming and J lost 5 bases, with 7 bases between them. CDR1 and CDR2 (germline): DFQATT, SNEGSKA (reference sequence).

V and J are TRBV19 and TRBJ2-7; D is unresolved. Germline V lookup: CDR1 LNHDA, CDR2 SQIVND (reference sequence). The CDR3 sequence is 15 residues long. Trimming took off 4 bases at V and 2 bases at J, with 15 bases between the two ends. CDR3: CASSTQPIGAYEQYF. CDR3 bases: TGTGCCAGTAGTACCCAGCCCATTGGAGCCTACGAGCAGTACTTC.

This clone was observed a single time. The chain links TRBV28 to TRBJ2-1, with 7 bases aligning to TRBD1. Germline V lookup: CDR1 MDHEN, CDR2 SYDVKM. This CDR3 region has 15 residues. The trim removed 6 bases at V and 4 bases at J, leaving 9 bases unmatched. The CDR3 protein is CASSLPGQPYNEQFF. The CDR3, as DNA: TGTGCCAGCAGCCTCCCGGGACAGCCGTACAATGAGCAGTTCTTC.

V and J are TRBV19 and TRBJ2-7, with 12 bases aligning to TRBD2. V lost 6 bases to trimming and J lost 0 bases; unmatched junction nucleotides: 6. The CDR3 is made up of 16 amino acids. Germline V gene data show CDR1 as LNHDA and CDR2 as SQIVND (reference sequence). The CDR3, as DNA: TGTGCCAGTAGCCCCGGACTAGCGGGGTACTCCTACGAGCAGTACTTC. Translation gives CASSPGLAGYSYEQYF.

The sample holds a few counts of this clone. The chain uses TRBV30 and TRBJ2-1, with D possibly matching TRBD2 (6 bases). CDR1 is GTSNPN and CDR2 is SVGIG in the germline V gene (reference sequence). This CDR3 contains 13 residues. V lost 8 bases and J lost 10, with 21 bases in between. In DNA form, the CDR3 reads TGTGCCGGAGTGGGGGACTGGTCCGACGAGCAGTTCTTC. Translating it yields CAGVGDWSDEQFF. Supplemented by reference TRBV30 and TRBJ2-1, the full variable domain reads SQTIHQWPATLVQPVGSPLSLECTVEGTSNPNLYWYRQAAGRGLQLLFYSVGIGQISSEVPQNLSASRPQDRQFILSSKKLLLSDSGFYLCAGVGDWSDEQFFGPGTRLTVL.

The CDR3 loop is CASSPPRTGSALKLFF. CDR3 in DNA: TGTGCCAGCAGCCCTCCTAGGACGGGGAGTGCTCTAAAACTGTTTTTT. This sequence joins TRBV4-2 and TRBJ1-4; D not resolved. Trimming left V 4 bases short and J 10 bases short, with 22 bases between. Germline V gene data show CDR1 as LGHNA and CDR2 as YNFKEQ. This CDR3 comprises 16 residues.